Below are 6 T cell receptor beta chains sequenced from a single sample in a study of blood T cells in healthy people across ages. Then a second PCR, running roughly 7 to 11 cycles, was carried out with a sample-barcoded 5' primer and a J-beta primer mix. TCRdb reprocessed the 5' RACE reads with MiXCR, giving one entry per CDR3 protein. The profile shows 750,000 to 1,000,000 distinct CDR3 sequences, 25% to 30% of them singletons. The sample also formed part of further work on T cells of mothers and their children.

Sequencing used blood. These receptors originate from a woman in her thirties or forties in good health.

This clonotype was seen more than once but under ten times. The chain carries TRBV5-6 and TRBJ2-1, with 7 bases fitting TRBD2. The CDR3 runs to 13 residues. From germline, CDR1 is SGHDT and CDR2 YYEEEE. V lost 2 bases and J lost 8; bases outside the gene matches: 4. The CDR3 DNA is TGTGCCAGCAGCTTAGCTAGCGGCTATGAGCAGTTCTTC. Amino acid sequence: CASSLASGYEQFF.

This clonotype was observed a few times. V is TRBV6-4 and J is TRBJ1-5; D might be TRBD1 (6 bases). CDR3 length equals 15 residues. V gave up 7 bases and J gave up 7 bases, with 20 bases separating them. Germline CDR1 reads MRHNA; CDR2 reads SNTAGT. The CDR3 loop reads CASKEGVKGGQPQHF. CDR3 coding DNA: TGTGCCAGCAAGGAAGGTGTCAAAGGGGGGCAGCCCCAGCATTTT.

The chain has TRBV18 and TRBJ2-1; 8 bases line up with TRBD1. The CDR3 totals 14 residues. Per germline, CDR1 KGHSH and CDR2 LQKENI. The junction had 6 bases not matched to a gene; V was cut back by 3 bases and J by 8 bases. CDR3 loop: CASSPDRGTDEQFF. CDR3 nucleotide sequence: TGTGCCAGCTCACCCGACAGGGGAACGGATGAGCAGTTCTTC.

This clonotype has ten or more counts. This sequence joins TRBV7-2 and TRBJ2-5; maybe TRBD1 (6 bases). The CDR3 runs 15 residues. CDR1 SGHTA and CDR2 FQGNSA come from the germline V gene. The ends were cut back, 5 bases at V and 4 bases at J, with 17 bases in the middle. Written as DNA, the CDR3 is TGTGCCAGCAGCCAATCCCCGGGACAATCAGAGACCCAGTACTTC. Translation: CASSQSPGQSETQYF.

The V gene is TRBV27, the J gene TRBJ1-2; weak D call: TRBD1 (6 bases). Trimming shortened V by 2 bases and J by 2 bases, and 15 bases separated the two germline ends. This CDR3 comprises 16 residues. The germline CDR1 and CDR2 sequences are MNHEY and SMNVEV (reference sequence). As DNA, the CDR3 is TGTGCCAGCAGTTTAACGGTCCTTACAGGGAACTATGGCTACACCTTC. It specifies CASSLTVLTGNYGYTF.

The DNA of the CDR3 is TGTGCCAGCAGTTTATATCGGGACAGGTCATCCTACGAGCAGTACTTC. It codes for CASSLYRDRSSYEQYF. The chain combines TRBV28 with TRBJ2-7, with 8 positions matching TRBD1. J was trimmed by 1 base and V by 1 base; bases with no gene match: 6. The CDR3 spans 16 residues. From germline, CDR1 is MDHEN and CDR2 SYDVKM.